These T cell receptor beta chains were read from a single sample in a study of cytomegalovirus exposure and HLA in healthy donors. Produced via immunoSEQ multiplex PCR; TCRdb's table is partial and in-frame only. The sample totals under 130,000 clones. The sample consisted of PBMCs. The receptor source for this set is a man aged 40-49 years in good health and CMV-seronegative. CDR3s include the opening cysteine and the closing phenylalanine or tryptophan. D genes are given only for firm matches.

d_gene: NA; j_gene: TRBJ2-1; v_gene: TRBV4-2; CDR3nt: TGTGCCAGCAGCCGAGAGAGCGTCGACAGCCGTCTTAGCTCCTACAATGAGCAGTTCTTC; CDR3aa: CASSRESVDSRLSSYNEQFF
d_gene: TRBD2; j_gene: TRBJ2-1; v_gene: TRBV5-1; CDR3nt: TGCGCCAGCAGCCTCCTGGCCGGGACTAGTGGGTCGTCGAATGAGCAGTTCTTC; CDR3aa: CASSLLAGTSGSSNEQFF
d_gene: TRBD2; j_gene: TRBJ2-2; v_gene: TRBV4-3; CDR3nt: TGCGCCAGCAGCCACGGGAGGAACAGCGGGGAGCTGTTTTTT; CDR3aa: CASSHGRNSGELFF
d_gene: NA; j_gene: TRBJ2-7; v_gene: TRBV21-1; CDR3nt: TGTGCCAGCAGCAAGGGACAGGGCGACGAGCAGTACTTC; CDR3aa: CASSKGQGDEQYF
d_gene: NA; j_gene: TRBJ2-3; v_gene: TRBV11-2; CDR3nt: TGTGCCAGCAGCTTAAACAGGCCCCCAGATACGCAGTATTTT; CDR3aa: CASSLNRPPDTQYF
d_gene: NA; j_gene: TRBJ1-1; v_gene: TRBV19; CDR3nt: TGTGCCAGTAGTCCGGCGACTGAGAAAGCTTTCTTT; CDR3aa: CASSPATEKAFF
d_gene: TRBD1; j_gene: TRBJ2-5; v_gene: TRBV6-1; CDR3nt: TGTGCCAGCGGAGACAGGGGGCTGGGAGAGACCCAGTACTTC; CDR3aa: CASGDRGLGETQYF
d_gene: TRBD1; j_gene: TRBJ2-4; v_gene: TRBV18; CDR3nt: TGTGCCAGCTCAGGGACGGACAGGGTGGAAAACATTCAGTACTTC; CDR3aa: CASSGTDRVENIQYF
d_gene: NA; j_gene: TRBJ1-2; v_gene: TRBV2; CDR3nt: TGTGCCAGCAGTGAACCGGCCATAGGAGCTAACTATGGCTACACCTTC; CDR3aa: CASSEPAIGANYGYTF
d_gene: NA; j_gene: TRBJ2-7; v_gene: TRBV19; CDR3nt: TGTGCCAGCCTTAAACAGGGAGAATACGAGCAGTACTTC; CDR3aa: CASLKQGEYEQYF